A selection of T cell receptor beta chains follows, all from one sample in a study of identical twins' blood T cells. In TCRdb, the 5' RACE reads were re-called with MiXCR into one record per CDR3 protein. The table has 300,000 to 400,000 distinct CDR3 sequences, 28% seen once. What was sequenced was PBMCs. All receptors derive from a woman aged 18-55 years in good health. The CDR3 runs from the conserved cysteine through the conserved F or W. Fields, in order: clone size, D gene, J gene, V gene, CDR3 DNA, CDR3 protein. D genes are given only for firm matches. Only part of the rows carry a size: once, few, many, or a class if the clone is expanded.

-	-	TRBJ1-1	TRBV12-5	TGTGCTAGTGGTTTGTTTAAGACAGCCGGGTACACTGAAGCTTTCTTT	CASGLFKTAGYTEAFF
-	TRBD1	TRBJ1-1	TRBV6-5	TGTGCCAGCTGGGACAGGGGTGGCGTGGGAGCTTTCTTT	CASWDRGGVGAFF
few	-	TRBJ2-3	TRBV29-1	TGCAGCCTGCGCCGGGGGGCGTTTGTTACAGATACGCAGTATTTT	CSLRRGAFVTDTQYF
few	-	TRBJ2-7	TRBV20-1	TGCAGTGCTCCCAGCCTTATGGGTCTCGAGCAGTACTTC	CSAPSLMGLEQYF
-	-	TRBJ1-2	TRBV10-3	TGTGCCATCAGTGAGGTGACTGGCTACACCTTC	CAISEVTGYTF
-	-	TRBJ1-1	TRBV19	TGTGCCCCCTCCGGGCAGGGAGCTTTCTTT	CAPSGQGAFF
-	TRBD1	TRBJ1-5	TRBV4-3	TGCGCCAGCAGCCAAGATCTAAGGGGGCGGGGCGGCAATCAGCCCCAGCATTTT	CASSQDLRGRGGNQPQHF
-	-	TRBJ1-3	TRBV10-3	TGTGCCATCACAGGAGGGACTGGAAACACCATATATTTT	CAITGGTGNTIYF
few	-	TRBJ2-1	TRBV2	TGTGCCAGCTGGGAGCTCTCCTACAATGAGCAGTTCTTC	CASWELSYNEQFF
-	-	TRBJ2-5	TRBV6-5	TGTGCCAGCAGTTACTCCAGGTTGAGGGAGACCCAGTACTTC	CASSYSRLRETQYF
-	-	TRBJ2-1	TRBV12-3/TRBV12-4	TGTGCCAGCAGTTTAAACTTCAGGTTCCATGAGCAGTTCTTC	CASSLNFRFHEQFF